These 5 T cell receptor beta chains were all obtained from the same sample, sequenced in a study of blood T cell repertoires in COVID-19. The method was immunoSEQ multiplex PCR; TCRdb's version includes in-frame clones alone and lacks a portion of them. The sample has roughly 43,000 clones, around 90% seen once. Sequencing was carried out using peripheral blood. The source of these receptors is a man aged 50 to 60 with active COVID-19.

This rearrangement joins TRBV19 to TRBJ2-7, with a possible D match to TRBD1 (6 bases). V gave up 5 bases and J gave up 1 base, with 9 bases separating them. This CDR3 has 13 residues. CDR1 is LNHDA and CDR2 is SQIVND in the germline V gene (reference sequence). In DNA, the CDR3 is TGTGCCAGTAGTGGAACAGGGTCCTACGAGCAGTACTTC. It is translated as CASSGTGSYEQYF. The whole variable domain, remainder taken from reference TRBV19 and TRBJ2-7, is DGGITQSPKYLFRKEGQNVTLSCEQNLNHDAMYWYRQDPGQGLRLIYYSQIVNDFQKGDIAEGYSVSREKKESFPLTVTSAQKNPTAFYLCASSGTGSYEQYFGPGTRLTVT.

In nucleotides, the CDR3 is TGTGCCAGCAGCCGGTCGGGGGGGCTGTACGAGCAGTACTTC. Translation gives CASSRSGGLYEQYF. The V and J genes are TRBV5-4 and TRBJ2-7, with TRBD2 matching 8 bases. V dropped 4 bases and J dropped 4; count of bases not matched to a gene: 7. Germline assignment: CDR1 SGHNT and CDR2 YYREEE (reference sequence). The CDR3 runs to 14 residues.

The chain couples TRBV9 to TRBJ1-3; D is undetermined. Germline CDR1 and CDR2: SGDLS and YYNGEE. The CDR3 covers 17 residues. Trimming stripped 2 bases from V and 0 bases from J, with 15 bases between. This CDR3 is CASSVKEGTASGNTIYF. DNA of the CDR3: TGTGCCAGCAGCGTTAAAGAGGGAACTGCCTCTGGAAACACCATATATTTT.

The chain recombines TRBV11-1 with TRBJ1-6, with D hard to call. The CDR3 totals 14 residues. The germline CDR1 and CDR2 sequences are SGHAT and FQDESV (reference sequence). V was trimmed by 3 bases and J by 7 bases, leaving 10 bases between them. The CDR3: CASSFGERNSPLHF. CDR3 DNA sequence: TGTGCCAGCAGCTTCGGAGAAAGAAATTCACCCCTCCACTTT.

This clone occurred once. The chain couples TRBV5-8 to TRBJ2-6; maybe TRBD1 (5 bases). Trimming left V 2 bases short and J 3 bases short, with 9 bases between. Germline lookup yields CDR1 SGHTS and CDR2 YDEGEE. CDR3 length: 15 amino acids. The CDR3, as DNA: TGTGCCAGCAGCTTTTACCAGGGTGGGGCCAACGTCCTGACTTTC. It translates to CASSFYQGGANVLTF.